This is a list of T cell receptor beta chains from one sample in a study of T cells in localized non-small cell lung cancer. The data were produced by immunoSEQ multiplex PCR, yet TCRdb's version contains in-frame clones alone and is incomplete. Here the sample spans approximately 100,000 clones, roughly 93% being singletons. Source: PBMCs, taken before any cancer treatment. The receptors originated from a woman between 40 and 69 years old with stage II squamous cell lung carcinoma. CDR3s include the opening cysteine and the closing phenylalanine or tryptophan. The order of the fields is J gene, clone size, V gene, CDR3 protein. The size field is filled for only some rows; it gives once, few, many or a size class.

TRBJ1-6 . TRBV6-5 CASREGQGKDSPLHF
TRBJ2-7 . TRBV19 CASSMGLAGTYEQYF
TRBJ1-2 once TRBV28 CASSPGQTYGYTF
TRBJ1-4 . TRBV6-1 CASSDGRAGAKELFF
TRBJ1-4 . TRBV5-4 CASSTRDSEKLFF
TRBJ1-5 . TRBV15 CATSGDRIQPQHF
TRBJ1-1 . TRBV7-9 CASSLGVGVQGTEAFF
TRBJ1-1 . TRBV5-6 CASSLDVMPEAFF
TRBJ1-2 . TRBV4-1 CASSQESGTSNYGYTF
TRBJ2-7 few TRBV27 CASSSAASSYEQYF
TRBJ1-5 . TRBV2 CASSVGAAEPQHF
TRBJ1-2 . TRBV10-2 CASSLQGWNGYTF
TRBJ1-4 . TRBV2 CASSELSDGGLFF
TRBJ2-2 . TRBV6-6 CASSQGATGELFF
TRBJ1-1 . TRBV6-6 CASSSAGREAFF
TRBJ1-2 few TRBV11-2 CASSFGVNYGYTF
TRBJ2-2 few TRBV10-3 CAISESAGDVELFF
TRBJ1-1 . TRBV18 CASSPTTVGRGNTEAFF
TRBJ1-5 . TRBV4-2 CASSATGINQPQHF
TRBJ1-1 . TRBV5-4 CASEVGTEAFF
TRBJ2-2 . TRBV19 CASSISGSYTGELFF
TRBJ1-1 once TRBV19 CASGGSGNTEAFF
TRBJ2-7 . TRBV28 CASSSGSGGPSYEQYF
TRBJ2-7 . TRBV5-1 CASSSRDRAPYEQYF
TRBJ1-6 . TRBV2 CASSNNANSPLHF